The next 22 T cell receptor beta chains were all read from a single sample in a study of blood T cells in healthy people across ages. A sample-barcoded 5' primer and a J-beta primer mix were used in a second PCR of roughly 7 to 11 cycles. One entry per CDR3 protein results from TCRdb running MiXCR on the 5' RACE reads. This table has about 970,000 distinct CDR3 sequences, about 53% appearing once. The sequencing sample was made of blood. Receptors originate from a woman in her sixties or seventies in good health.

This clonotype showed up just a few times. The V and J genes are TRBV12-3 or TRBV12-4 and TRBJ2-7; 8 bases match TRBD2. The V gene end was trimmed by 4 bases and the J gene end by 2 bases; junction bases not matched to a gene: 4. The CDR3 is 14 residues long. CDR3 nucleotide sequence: TGTGCCAGCAGTTCCTGCGGGGGGACCTACGAGCAGTACTTC. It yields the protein CASSSCGGTYEQYF.

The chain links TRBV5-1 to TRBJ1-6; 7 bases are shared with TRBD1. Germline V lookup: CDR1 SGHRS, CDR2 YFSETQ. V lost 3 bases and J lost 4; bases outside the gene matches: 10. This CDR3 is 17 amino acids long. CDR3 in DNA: TGCGCCAGCAGCTACTTACAGGGGAATCGATATAATTCACCCCTCCACTTT. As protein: CASSYLQGNRYNSPLHF.

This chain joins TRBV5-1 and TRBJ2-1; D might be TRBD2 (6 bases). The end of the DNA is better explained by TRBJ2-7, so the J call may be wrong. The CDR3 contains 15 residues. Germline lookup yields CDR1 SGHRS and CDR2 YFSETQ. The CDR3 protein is CASSLGGDRSAEQYF. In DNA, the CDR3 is TGCGCCAGCAGTCTGGGGGGAGACCGCTCGGCCGAGCAGTACTTC.

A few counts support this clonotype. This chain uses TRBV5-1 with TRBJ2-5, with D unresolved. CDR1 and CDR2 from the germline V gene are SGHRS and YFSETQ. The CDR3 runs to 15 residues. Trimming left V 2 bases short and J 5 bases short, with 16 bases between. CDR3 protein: CASSFSGSSDETQYF. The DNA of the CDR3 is TGCGCCAGCAGCTTTTCCGGATCTTCGGACGAGACCCAGTACTTC.

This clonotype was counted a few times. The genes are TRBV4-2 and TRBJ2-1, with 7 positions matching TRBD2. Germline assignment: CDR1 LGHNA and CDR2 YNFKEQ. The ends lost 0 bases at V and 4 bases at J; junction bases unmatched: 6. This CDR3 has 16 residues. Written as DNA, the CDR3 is TGTGCCAGCAGCCAAGATAAAGGGACTACTTACAATGAGCAGTTCTTC. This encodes CASSQDKGTTYNEQFF.

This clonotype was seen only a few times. The CDR3 coding sequence is TGCAGTGCTAGAGGGGGGACTAGCGGGAGCGCCAATGAGCAGTTCTTC. Translated: CSARGGTSGSANEQFF. The V and J genes are TRBV20-1 and TRBJ2-1, with TRBD2 identical over 14 bases. With V trimmed by 1 base and J by 6 bases, 5 bases remained unmatched. Germline V lookup: CDR1 DFQATT, CDR2 SNEGSKA (reference sequence). The CDR3 loop spans 16 amino acids.

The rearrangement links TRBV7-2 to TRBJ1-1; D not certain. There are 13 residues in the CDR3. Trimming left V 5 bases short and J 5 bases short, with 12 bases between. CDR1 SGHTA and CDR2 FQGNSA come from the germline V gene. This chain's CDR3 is CASSQFGVTEAFF. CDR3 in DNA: TGTGCCAGCAGCCAATTCGGGGTTACTGAAGCTTTCTTT. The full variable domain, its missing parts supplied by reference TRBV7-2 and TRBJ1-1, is GAGVSQSPSNKVTEKGKDVELRCDPISGHTALYWYRQSLGQGLEFLIYFQGNSAPDKSGLPSDRFSAERTGGSVSTLTIQRTQQEDSAVYLCASSQFGVTEAFFGQGTRLTVV.

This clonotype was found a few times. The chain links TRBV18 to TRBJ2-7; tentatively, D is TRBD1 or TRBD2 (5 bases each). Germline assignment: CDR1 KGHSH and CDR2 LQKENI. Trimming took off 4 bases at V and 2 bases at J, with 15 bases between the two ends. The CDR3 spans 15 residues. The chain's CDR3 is CASSLRGKLAYEQYF. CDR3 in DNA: TGTGCCAGCTCACTGAGGGGCAAGTTAGCCTACGAGCAGTACTTC.

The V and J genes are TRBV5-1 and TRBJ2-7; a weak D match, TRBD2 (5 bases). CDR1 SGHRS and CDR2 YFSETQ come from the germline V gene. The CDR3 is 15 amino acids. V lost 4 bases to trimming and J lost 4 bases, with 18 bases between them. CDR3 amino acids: CASSMGTGSRYEQYF. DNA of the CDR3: TGCGCCAGCAGCATGGGAACGGGGTCCCGGTACGAGCAGTACTTC.

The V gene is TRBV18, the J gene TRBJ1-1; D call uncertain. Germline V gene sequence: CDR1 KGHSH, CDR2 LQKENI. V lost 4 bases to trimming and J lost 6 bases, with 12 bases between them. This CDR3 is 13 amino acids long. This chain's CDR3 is CASSHYGNPEAFF. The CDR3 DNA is TGTGCCAGCTCACACTACGGTAACCCTGAAGCTTTCTTT.

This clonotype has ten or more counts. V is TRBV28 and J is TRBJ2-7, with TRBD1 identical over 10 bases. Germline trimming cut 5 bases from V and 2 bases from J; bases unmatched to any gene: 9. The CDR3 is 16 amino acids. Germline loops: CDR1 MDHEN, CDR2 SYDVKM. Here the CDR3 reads CASSSSGTGVAYEQYF. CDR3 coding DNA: TGTGCCAGCAGTAGTTCAGGGACAGGGGTAGCCTACGAGCAGTACTTC.

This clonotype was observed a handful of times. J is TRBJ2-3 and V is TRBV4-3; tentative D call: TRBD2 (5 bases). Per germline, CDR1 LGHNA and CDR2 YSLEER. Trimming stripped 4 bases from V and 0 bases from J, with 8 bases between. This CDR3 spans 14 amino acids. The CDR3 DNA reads TGCGCCAGCAGCCGGGAGTGGAGCACAGATACGCAGTATTTT. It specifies CASSREWSTDTQYF.

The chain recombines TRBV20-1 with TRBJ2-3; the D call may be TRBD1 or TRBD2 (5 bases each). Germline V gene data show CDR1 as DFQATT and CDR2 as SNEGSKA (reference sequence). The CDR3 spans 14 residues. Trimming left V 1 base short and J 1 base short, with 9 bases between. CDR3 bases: TGCAGTGCTAGAGGGGGGAGAGGCACAGATACGCAGTATTTT. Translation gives CSARGGRGTDTQYF.

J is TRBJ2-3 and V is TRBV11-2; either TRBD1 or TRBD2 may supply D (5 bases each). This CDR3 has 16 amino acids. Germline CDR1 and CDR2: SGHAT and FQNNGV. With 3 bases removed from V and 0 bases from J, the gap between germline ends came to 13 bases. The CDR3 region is CASSFGATPSTDTQYF. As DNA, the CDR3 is TGTGCCAGCAGCTTCGGGGCTACCCCTAGCACAGATACGCAGTATTTT.

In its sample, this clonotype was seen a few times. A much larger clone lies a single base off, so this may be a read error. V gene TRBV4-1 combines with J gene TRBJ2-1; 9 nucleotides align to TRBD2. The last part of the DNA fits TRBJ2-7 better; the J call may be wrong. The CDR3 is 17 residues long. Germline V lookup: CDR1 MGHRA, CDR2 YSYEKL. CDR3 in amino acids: CASSQEPFSGRYNEQYF. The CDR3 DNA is TGCGCCAGCAGCCAAGAGCCTTTTAGCGGGAGATACAATGAGCAGTACTTC.

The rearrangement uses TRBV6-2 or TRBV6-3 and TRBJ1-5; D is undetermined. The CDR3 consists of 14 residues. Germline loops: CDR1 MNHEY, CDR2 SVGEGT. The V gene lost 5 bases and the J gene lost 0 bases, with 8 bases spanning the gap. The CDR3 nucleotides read TGTGCCAGCAGTGACGGTGGTAGCAATCAGCCCCAGCATTTT. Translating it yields CASSDGGSNQPQHF.

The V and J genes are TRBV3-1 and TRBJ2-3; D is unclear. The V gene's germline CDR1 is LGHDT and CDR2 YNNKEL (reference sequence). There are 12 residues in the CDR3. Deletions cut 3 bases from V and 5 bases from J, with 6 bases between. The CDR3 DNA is TGTGCCAGCAGCCAGACCGAAGATACGCAGTATTTT. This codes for CASSQTEDTQYF.

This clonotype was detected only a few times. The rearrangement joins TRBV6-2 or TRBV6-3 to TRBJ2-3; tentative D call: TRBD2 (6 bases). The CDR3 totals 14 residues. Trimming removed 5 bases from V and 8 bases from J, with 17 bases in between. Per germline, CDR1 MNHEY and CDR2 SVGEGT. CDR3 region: CASSDNPGLSTQYF. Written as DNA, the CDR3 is TGTGCCAGCAGTGACAACCCCGGACTATCTACGCAGTATTTT.

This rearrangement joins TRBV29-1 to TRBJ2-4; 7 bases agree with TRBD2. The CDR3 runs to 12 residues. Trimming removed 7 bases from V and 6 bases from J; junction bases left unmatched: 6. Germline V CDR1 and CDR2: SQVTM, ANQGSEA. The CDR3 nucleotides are TGCAGCGGGGAGGGAAGCGGAAACATTCAGTACTTC. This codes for CSGEGSGNIQYF.

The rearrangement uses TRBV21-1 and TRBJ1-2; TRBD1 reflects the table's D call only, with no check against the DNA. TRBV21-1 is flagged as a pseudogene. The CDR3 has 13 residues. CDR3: CASSKGTDEGYTF. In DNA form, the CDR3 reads TGTGCCAGCAGCAAAGGGACAGACGAGGGCTACACCTTC.

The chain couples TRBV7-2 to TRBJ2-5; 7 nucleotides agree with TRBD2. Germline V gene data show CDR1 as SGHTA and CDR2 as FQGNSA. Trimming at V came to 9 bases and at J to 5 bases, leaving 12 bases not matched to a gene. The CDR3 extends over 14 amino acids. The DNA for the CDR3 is TGTGCCAGTCGAGGCGGGAGATGGCTGGAGACCCAGTACTTC. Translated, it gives CASRGGRWLETQYF.

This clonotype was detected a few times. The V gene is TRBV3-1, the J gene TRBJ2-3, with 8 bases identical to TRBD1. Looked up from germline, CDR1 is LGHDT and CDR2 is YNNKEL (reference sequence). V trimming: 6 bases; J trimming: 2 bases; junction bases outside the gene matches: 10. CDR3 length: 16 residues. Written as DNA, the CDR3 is TGTGCCAGCAGGCAGGCAGGGGGCGATGTCACAGATACGCAGTATTTT. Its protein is CASRQAGGDVTDTQYF.